Included here is one TCR beta chain sequence, with context. The target antigen is unknown. This sample is drawn from a study of CD8 T cells in Susac syndrome. Random hexamers were used to reverse transcribe an amount of roughly 0.45 to 1 ug RNA. A single record per CDR3 protein comes from TCRdb applying MiXCR to the immunoSEQ multiplex PCR reads. The sample has 250,000 to 350,000 distinct CDR3 sequences; approximately 90% are singletons. J was trimmed by 4 bases and V by 5 bases; bases with no gene match: 5. CDR1 is MGHRA, CDR2 YSYEKL, per germline. The CDR3 covers 15 residues. Overall study findings and caveats: A relatively small number of individuals underwent TCR sequencing and HLA analysis.

This chain uses TRBV4-1 with TRBJ2-3, with 11 bases identical to TRBD2. This clonotype originated in a human donor with multiple sclerosis. Sequenced: CD4+ T cells from PBMCs. CDR3: CASSFQGLAADTQYF. CDR3 sequence (DNA): TGCGCCAGCAGCTTCCAGGGACTAGCGGCAGATACGCAGTATTTT.